This TCR beta chain was captured in a study of blood T cell repertoires in COVID-19 (dated by TCRdb to the early 2020s). Study-level background: Samples covering the acute and convalescent phases of COVID-19 were provided by collaborators in the United States, Italy and Spain. Where available, HLA class I and class II types were taken from metadata supplied by the sample provider and were not determined by assay-based typing. The repertoires were released in a freely available public database intended as a resource for research on the immune response to SARS-CoV-2. Deeply sampled blood TCRbeta repertoires from subjects exposed to, actively infected with, or recovered from COVID-19 were included in the dataset. The prospective study material was composed of cDNA or gDNA derived from T cells, B-cell-depleted T cells, or PBMCs. Nearly every sample came with metadata listing a de-identified subject ID, COVID-19 status, age in years and sex. Samples came from the ongoing ImmuneRACE study (first 160 participants) plus 1,254 subjects from 6 global collaborators.

This clone was detected only once. It has no known antigen specificity. The record has no base qualities; no much larger clone is one base away. TCRbeta CDR3 regions were amplified from genomic DNA using the immunoSEQ Assay, a bias-controlled multiplex PCR. Per the source publication's procedure: The number of nucleated cells in each sample was estimated from the amplification of reference gene primers within the assay. To quantify the absolute abundance of each unique TCRbeta CDR3 rearrangement, sequence reads were collapsed and filtered. For each sample, productive Simpson clonality was calculated as the square root of Simpson's diversity index over productive rearrangements. The immuneACCESS repertoire file appears here via TCRdb, limited to in-frame rearrangements. These files lack a portion of the clones; in checked studies, under half of the deficit traces to unresolved V genes, and the cause of the others is not known. V and J calls and clone size are those listed in that table; D and trimming were worked out from the DNA. Recorded for this sample are more than 60,000 clones; over 80% of them occurred a single time. The ten largest clonotypes hold about 40% of the sample.

From V the trimming removes 6 bases and from J it removes 2 bases, while the gene matches leave 9 bases of the junction unaccounted for. The CDR1 and CDR2 encoded by the germline V gene are WSHSY and SAAADI. The CDR3 starts with the cysteine, ends with the phenylalanine, and has 15 residues. The sequence is cut down to CDR3 DNA, 45 bases in frame from base 1. The collaborating institutions used their own protocols to collect whole blood in K2EDTA tubes. For TCRbeta analysis, collaborator samples were shipped as frozen whole blood, as isolated PBMCs, or as DNA extracted from either sample type. General study outcomes and caveats: The amount of clinical and demographic metadata varied by source and participant and was provided uncurated.

The rearranged chain carries TRBV10-2 and TRBJ2-7, and TRBD1 matches 8 of the central bases. This receptor was obtained from a human donor in a cohort sampled during active COVID-19. The material sequenced was peripheral blood. The sequence in DNA is TGCGCCAGCAGGGCTGCAGACAGGGGACCCTACGAGCAGTACTTC. This gives the protein CASRAADRGPYEQYF.